These 24 T cell receptor beta chains were all obtained from the same sample, sequenced in a study of cytomegalovirus exposure and HLA in healthy donors. PCR was performed using 60 Vbeta and 13 Jbeta primers. Generated by immunoSEQ multiplex PCR, the TCRdb table keeps only in-frame clones and is missing some. The repertoire holds approximately 150,000 clones, roughly 80% seen once, with 2.9% in the top ten. Specimen: PBMCs. The receptors shown here come from a woman in her twenties or thirties in good health and CMV-seronegative.

This chain links TRBV9 with TRBJ1-2; 7 nucleotides match TRBD1. In germline, CDR1 is SGDLS, CDR2 YYNGEE. The CDR3 runs 15 residues. V shed 4 bases, J shed 2 bases, and the junction held 8 bases outside the gene matches. CDR3 protein: CASSYGTALNYGYTF. DNA of the CDR3: TGTGCCAGCAGCTATGGGACAGCATTAAACTATGGCTACACCTTC.

This chain joins TRBV6-1 and TRBJ2-7, with TRBD1 as a possible D gene (5 bases). This CDR3 spans 12 amino acids. With 10 bases removed from V and 5 bases from J, the gap between germline ends came to 15 bases. CDR1 MNHNS and CDR2 SASEGT come from the germline V gene. The CDR3 coding sequence is TGTGCCATCGGCAGAGACAGAGACGAGCAGTACTTC. Its protein product is CAIGRDRDEQYF.

This clone was detected only a few times. The rearrangement joins TRBV6-1 to TRBJ2-7; no clear D gene. Between the trimmed V and J ends, which lost 11 bases and 0 bases, there was a span of 20 bases. Germline CDR1 and CDR2: MNHNS and SASEGT. This CDR3 has 15 residues. CDR3 sequence: CAGSLVSGYSYEQYF. The DNA for the CDR3 is TGTGCCGGCTCCCTTGTATCAGGATACTCCTACGAGCAGTACTTC.

The genes are TRBV4-1 and TRBJ2-5, with a tentative D call TRBD1 (5 bases). Trimming removed 3 bases from V and 2 bases from J, with 16 bases in between. The germline CDR1 and CDR2 sequences are MGHRA and YSYEKL. The CDR3 has 16 amino acids. The CDR3 DNA follows: TGCGCCAGCAGCCATCGGGTTAGGGGAACGCAAGAGACCCAGTACTTC. Protein product: CASSHRVRGTQETQYF.

This chain links TRBV10-1 with TRBJ1-5; unclear D gene. This CDR3 region has 13 residues. Trimming removed 10 bases at V and 3 bases at J, with 13 bases between. The germline V gene encodes CDR1 WNHNN and CDR2 SYGVQD (reference sequence). CDR3 DNA: TGCGCCACCAAAGGACTGAACAATCAGCCCCAGCATTTT. It yields the protein CATKGLNNQPQHF.

The V gene is TRBV20-1, the J gene TRBJ2-2; no clear D. The CDR3 contains 11 residues. The germline V gene has CDR1 DFQATT and CDR2 SNEGSKA (reference sequence). The V and J ends lost 3 bases and 4 bases respectively, with 3 bases between them. DNA of the CDR3: TGCAGTGCTAGCGGCACCGGGGAGCTGTTTTTT. Translated, it gives CSASGTGELFF.

The chain recombines TRBV4-3 with TRBJ2-2; D is unclear. The CDR3 contains 12 residues. Trimming removed 2 bases from V and 10 bases from J, with 8 bases in between. The germline gives CDR1 LGHNA, CDR2 YSLEER. CDR3 residues: CASSQNELELFF. CDR3 sequence (DNA): TGCGCCAGCAGCCAAAATGAACTGGAGCTGTTTTTT.

The rearrangement links TRBV30 to TRBJ1-1, with TRBD1 matching over 8 bases. The junction had 23 bases not matched to a gene; V was cut back by 2 bases and J by 12 bases. CDR3 length equals 17 residues. The germline V gene encodes CDR1 GTSNPN and CDR2 SVGIG (reference sequence). CDR3 region: CAWSPAVRQGPGLLPFF. Here the CDR3 DNA reads TGTGCCTGGAGTCCCGCCGTACGACAGGGGCCAGGGCTCTTACCTTTCTTT. The whole variable domain, filled in from reference TRBV30 and TRBJ1-1, reads SQTIHQWPATLVQPVGSPLSLECTVEGTSNPNLYWYRQAAGRGLQLLFYSVGIGQISSEVPQNLSASRPQDRQFILSSKKLLLSDSGFYLCAWSPAVRQGPGLLPFFGQGTRLTVV.

This chain joins TRBV30 and TRBJ1-5, with unresolved D. There are 15 residues in the CDR3. Germline CDR1 reads GTSNPN; CDR2 reads SVGIG (reference sequence). Trimming took 3 bases from V and 0 from J, leaving 12 bases between them. The CDR3 DNA reads as TGTGCCTGGAGCCCCTCCGGGGATAGCAATCAGCCCCAGCATTTT. It encodes CAWSPSGDSNQPQHF.

The V and J genes are TRBV6-1 and TRBJ1-5; D not certain. The ends were cut back, 2 bases at V and 2 bases at J, with 13 bases in the middle. Germline V gene sequence: CDR1 MNHNS, CDR2 SASEGT. The CDR3 length is 16 residues. The CDR3 is CASSEPPGVGNQPQHF. The CDR3 coding sequence is TGTGCCAGCAGTGAACCGCCCGGGGTCGGCAATCAGCCCCAGCATTTT.

The chain carries TRBV7-2 and TRBJ2-5, with 7 bases matching TRBD2. Germline lookup yields CDR1 SGHTA and CDR2 FQGNSA. The CDR3 consists of 12 residues. V lost 8 bases, J lost 4 bases, and 4 bases stayed unmatched. CDR3 amino acids: CASSGEGETQYF. CDR3 DNA: TGTGCCAGCTCCGGGGAGGGAGAGACCCAGTACTTC.

Only one count was recorded for this clone. The rearrangement uses TRBV2 and TRBJ2-1; D not certain. CDR1 and CDR2 from the germline V gene are SNHLY and FYNNEI. This CDR3 is built from 11 residues. The V and J ends lost 5 bases and 6 bases respectively, with 5 bases between them. CDR3 sequence: CASSLFNEQFF. The CDR3 DNA reads as TGTGCCAGCAGTCTTTTCAATGAGCAGTTCTTC. The entire variable domain, with the rest obtained from reference TRBV2 and TRBJ2-1, is as follows: EPEVTQTPSHQVTQMGQEVILRCVPISNHLYFYWYRQILGQKVEFLVSFYNNEISEKSEIFDDQFSVERPDGSNFTLKIRSTKLEDSAMYFCASSLFNEQFFGPGTRLTVL.

In DNA form, the CDR3 reads TGCGCCAGCAGCTTTGGGCCCTACCAAGATACGCAGTATTTT. Translating it yields CASSFGPYQDTQYF. The chain uses TRBV5-1 and TRBJ2-3; no reliable D call. This CDR3 contains 14 residues. Germline lookup yields CDR1 SGHRS and CDR2 YFSETQ. Trimming cost V 2 bases and J 5 bases, with 12 bases left between them.

CDR3 in amino acids: CASSFRQGHYEQYF. The CDR3 DNA is TGTGCCAGCAGCTTTAGACAGGGCCACTACGAGCAGTACTTC. The rearrangement joins TRBV7-2 to TRBJ2-7; 7 nucleotides agree with TRBD1. The CDR3 length is 14 residues. Germline V gives CDR1 SGHTA, CDR2 FQGNSA. J was trimmed by 3 bases and V by 3 bases; bases with no gene match: 5.

The chain carries TRBV7-2 and TRBJ2-3, with TRBD2 matching over 10 bases. Germline CDR1 SGHTA, CDR2 FQGNSA. There are 15 residues in the CDR3. Trimming took 1 base from V and 7 from J; bases not matched to a gene: 5. CDR3: CASSLGAGGPNTQYF. The CDR3 coding sequence is TGTGCCAGCAGCTTAGGAGCGGGGGGGCCGAATACGCAGTATTTT. The full variable domain, with the rest looked up from reference TRBV7-2 and TRBJ2-3, is GAGVSQSPSNKVTEKGKDVELRCDPISGHTALYWYRQSLGQGLEFLIYFQGNSAPDKSGLPSDRFSAERTGGSVSTLTIQRTQQEDSAVYLCASSLGAGGPNTQYFGPGTRLTVL.

The CDR3 DNA reads TGTGCCATCAGGGGGGACAGGGACACAGATACGCAGTATTTT. As protein: CAIRGDRDTDTQYF. V gene TRBV10-3 combines with J gene TRBJ2-3, with TRBD1 identical over 9 bases. V was clipped by 6 bases and J by 2 bases; unmatched bases: 3. CDR1 is ENHRY, CDR2 SYGVKD, per germline. The CDR3 totals 14 residues.

The chain has TRBV7-8 and TRBJ2-3; perhaps TRBD2 as D (5 bases). V dropped 4 bases and J dropped 0 bases, with 23 bases sitting between them. The V gene's germline CDR1 is SGHVS and CDR2 FQNEAQ. The CDR3 is made up of 19 amino acids. CDR3 sequence reads: CASSSPRRGGSASTDTQYF. CDR3 DNA sequence: TGTGCCAGCAGCTCGCCCAGACGGGGTGGGTCCGCTAGCACAGATACGCAGTATTTT.

This clone was seen a few times. This chain joins TRBV7-8 and TRBJ1-1; D perhaps matches TRBD1 (6 bases). Germline values: CDR1 SGHVS, CDR2 FQNEAQ. CDR3 size: 13 residues. The V end was cut by 3 bases, the J end by 5 bases, with 10 bases between. CDR3 sequence: CASSFQGQTEAFF. The CDR3 nucleotides are TGTGCCAGCAGCTTTCAGGGGCAGACTGAAGCTTTCTTT.

The chain recombines TRBV29-1 with TRBJ2-5; 9 bases map to TRBD1. The assigned J gene may be wrong: the sequence end matches TRBJ2-7 better. CDR1 SQVTM and CDR2 ANQGSEA come from the germline V gene. This CDR3 is built from 14 residues. CDR3 nucleotides: TGCAGCGTTGGACAGGGGGTTGTACCGTACGAGCAGTACTTC. Protein product: CSVGQGVVPYEQYF.

This clone has only a few counts. CDR3 loop: CASSYYGQFMNTEAFF. The CDR3 DNA follows: TGTGCCAGCAGCTACTACGGACAGTTCATGAACACTGAAGCTTTCTTT. This chain links TRBV5-8 with TRBJ1-1; D is perhaps TRBD1 (6 bases). Germline V lookup: CDR1 SGHTS, CDR2 YDEGEE. The CDR3 contains 16 residues. V was cut by 3 bases and J by 0 bases, with 15 bases left in between.

This chain joins TRBV6-5 and TRBJ2-3; D is possibly TRBD2 (7 bases). The V gene lost 4 bases and the J gene lost 2 bases, with 16 bases spanning the gap. CDR3 length: 16 residues. Germline-derived CDR1 and CDR2 are MNHEY and SVGAGI. This chain's CDR3 is CASSLTRGGPTDTQYF. The CDR3 coding sequence is TGTGCCAGCAGTTTAACTCGCGGGGGCCCCACAGATACGCAGTATTTT.

This clone has a handful of counts. The chain is built from TRBV28 and TRBJ1-1, with a possible D match to TRBD1 (6 bases). Germline V gives CDR1 MDHEN, CDR2 SYDVKM. The CDR3 totals 13 residues. V gave up 8 bases and J gave up 5 bases, with 15 bases separating them. The CDR3 here is CASSGGPRTEAFF. In DNA, the CDR3 is TGTGCCAGCTCGGGGGGCCCGAGGACTGAAGCTTTCTTT.

This chain uses TRBV6-6 with TRBJ2-1, with 8 bases identical to TRBD1. V lost 6 bases, J lost 4 bases, and 8 bases stayed unmatched. The CDR3 runs to 15 residues. CDR1 is MNHNY, CDR2 SVGAGI, per germline (reference sequence). For the CDR3, the DNA is TGTGCCAGCAGCCGAGACAGGGGTAGTTACAATGAGCAGTTCTTC. It translates to CASSRDRGSYNEQFF.

The rearrangement uses TRBV2 and TRBJ2-5, with 7 bases that match TRBD2. With 0 bases clipped from V and 5 bases from J, the junction kept 9 bases outside the gene matches. Germline V CDR1 and CDR2: SNHLY, FYNNEI. This CDR3 spans 16 amino acids. CDR3 DNA sequence: TGTGCCAGCAGTGAAGCGCTAGCGGTGGGGTGGGAGACCCAGTACTTC. As protein: CASSEALAVGWETQYF. The full variable domain, its missing parts supplied by reference TRBV2 and TRBJ2-5, is EPEVTQTPSHQVTQMGQEVILRCVPISNHLYFYWYRQILGQKVEFLVSFYNNEISEKSEIFDDQFSVERPDGSNFTLKIRSTKLEDSAMYFCASSEALAVGWETQYFGPGTRLLVL.